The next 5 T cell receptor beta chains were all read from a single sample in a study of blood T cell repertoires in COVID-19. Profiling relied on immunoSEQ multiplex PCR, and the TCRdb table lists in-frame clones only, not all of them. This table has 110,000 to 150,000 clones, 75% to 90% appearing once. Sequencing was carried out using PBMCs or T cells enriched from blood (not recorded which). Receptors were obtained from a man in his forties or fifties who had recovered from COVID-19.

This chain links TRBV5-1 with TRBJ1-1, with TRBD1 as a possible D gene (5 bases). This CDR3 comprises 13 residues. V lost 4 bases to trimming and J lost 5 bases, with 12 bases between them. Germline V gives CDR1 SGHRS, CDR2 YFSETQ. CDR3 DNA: TGCGCCAGCAGCCCGGAGGGGTTAACTGAAGCTTTCTTT. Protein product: CASSPEGLTEAFF.

In DNA form, the CDR3 reads TGTGCCAGTAGAAGGGGCCCTCCTAACTATGGCTACACCTTC. This sequence encodes CASRRGPPNYGYTF. This sequence joins TRBV19 and TRBJ1-2; possibly TRBD1 for D (5 bases). There are 14 residues in the CDR3. Germline values: CDR1 LNHDA, CDR2 SQIVND (reference sequence). The germline V and J ends were trimmed by 6 bases and 0 bases, with 11 bases remaining between them.

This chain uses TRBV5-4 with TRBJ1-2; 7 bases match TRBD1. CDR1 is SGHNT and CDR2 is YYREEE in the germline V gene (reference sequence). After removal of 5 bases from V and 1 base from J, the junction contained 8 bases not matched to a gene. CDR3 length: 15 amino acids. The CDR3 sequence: CASRRAAGGNYGYTF. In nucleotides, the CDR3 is TGTGCCAGCAGAAGAGCGGCAGGGGGTAACTATGGCTACACCTTC.

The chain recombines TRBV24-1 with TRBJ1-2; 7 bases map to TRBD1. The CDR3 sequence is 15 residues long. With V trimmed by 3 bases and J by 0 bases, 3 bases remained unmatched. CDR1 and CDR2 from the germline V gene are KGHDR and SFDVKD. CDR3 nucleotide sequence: TGTGCCACCAGTGATCGGACAGGCACTAACTATGGCTACACCTTC. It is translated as CATSDRTGTNYGYTF.

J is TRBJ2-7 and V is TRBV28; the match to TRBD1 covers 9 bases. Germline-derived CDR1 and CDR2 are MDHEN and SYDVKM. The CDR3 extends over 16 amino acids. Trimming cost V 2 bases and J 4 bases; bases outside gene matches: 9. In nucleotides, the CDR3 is TGTGCCAGCAGTTTAGGGGGGGACAGGGTTGGGTACGAGCAGTACGTC. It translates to CASSLGGDRVGYEQYV.